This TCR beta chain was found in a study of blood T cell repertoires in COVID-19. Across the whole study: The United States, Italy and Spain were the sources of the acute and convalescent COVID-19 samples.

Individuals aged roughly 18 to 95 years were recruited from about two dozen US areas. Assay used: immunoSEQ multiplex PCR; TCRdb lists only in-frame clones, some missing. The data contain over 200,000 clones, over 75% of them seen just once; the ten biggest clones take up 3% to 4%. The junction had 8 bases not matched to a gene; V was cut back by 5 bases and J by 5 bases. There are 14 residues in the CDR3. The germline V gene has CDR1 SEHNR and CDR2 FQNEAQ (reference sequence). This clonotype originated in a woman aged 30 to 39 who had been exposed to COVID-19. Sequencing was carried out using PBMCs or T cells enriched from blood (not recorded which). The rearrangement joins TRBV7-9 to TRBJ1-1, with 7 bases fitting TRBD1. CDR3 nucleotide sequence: TGTGCCAGCAGCGCCCGACAGGGATGGACTGAAGCTTTCTTT. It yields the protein CASSARQGWTEAFF.